This passage covers 32 T cell receptor beta chains from one sample sequenced in a study of Graves' ophthalmopathy and Graves' hyperthyroidism. The TCR beta CDR3 regions underwent amplification from RNA transcripts. A first-round RT-PCR used HTBI primers, followed by a second-round multiplex PCR. TCRdb used MiXCR to reprocess the multiplex PCR reads, holding one entry per CDR3 protein. This sample has around 1,000,000 distinct CDR3 sequences; approximately 35% occur once, and the top ten carry over 8.5%. Material: peripheral blood or thyroid tissue (not recorded which). The receptors here all came from an adult man with Graves' hyperthyroidism.

To note about this clonotype: A much larger clone is a single base away; this may be a read error. The gene calls are TRBV7-9 and TRBJ2-5; D gene uncertain. Germline CDR1 is SEHNR and CDR2 is FQNEAQ (reference sequence). The V gene lost 0 bases and the J gene lost 2 bases, with 7 bases spanning the gap. CDR3 size: 14 residues. This chain's CDR3 is CASSLAWVQETQYF. The DNA for the CDR3 is TGTGCCAGCAGCTTAGCCTGGGTACAAGAGACCCAGTACTTC. Full variable domain (rest looked up from reference TRBV7-9 and TRBJ2-5): DTGVSQNPRHKITKRGQNVTFRCDPISEHNRLYWYRQTLGQGPEFLTYFQNEAQLEKSRLLSDRFSAERPKGSFSTLEIQRTEQGDSAMYLCASSLAWVQETQYFGPGTRLLVL.

The chain uses TRBV4-1 and TRBJ2-7, with TRBD2 matching 10 bases. CDR1 and CDR2 (germline): MGHRA, YSYEKL. The ends lost 1 base at V and 5 bases at J; junction bases unmatched: 11. The CDR3 totals 17 residues. The CDR3: CASSQVRRLAGANEQYF. The CDR3 DNA is TGCGCCAGCAGCCAAGTAAGAAGGCTAGCGGGAGCTAACGAGCAGTACTTC.

V and J are TRBV29-1 and TRBJ2-7; D is tentatively TRBD1 or TRBD2 (5 bases each). Germline V gene data show CDR1 as SQVTM and CDR2 as ANQGSEA. This CDR3 is 12 amino acids long. Trimming took off 5 bases at V and 5 bases at J, with 13 bases between the two ends. CDR3 in amino acids: CSVPGGGHEQYF. The CDR3 DNA follows: TGCAGCGTTCCTGGGGGTGGCCACGAGCAGTACTTC.

This clonotype was detected ten times or more. The rearrangement joins TRBV19 to TRBJ1-5; possible D gene TRBD1, 5 bases. The CDR3 totals 17 residues. V gave up 0 bases and J gave up 2 bases, with 14 bases separating them. Germline lookup yields CDR1 LNHDA and CDR2 SQIVND (reference sequence). CDR3 sequence (DNA): TGTGCCAGTAGTATAGAAGGGGCAGGGCAAGGCAATCAGCCCCAGCATTTT. It encodes CASSIEGAGQGNQPQHF.

The rearrangement links TRBV20-1 to TRBJ2-5; TRBD1 or TRBD2 may be the D gene (7 bases each). The V and J ends lost 6 bases and 0 bases respectively, with 17 bases between them. The CDR3 consists of 15 residues. Germline values: CDR1 DFQATT, CDR2 SNEGSKA (reference sequence). CDR3 in amino acids: CSAEGASGHQETQYF. DNA of the CDR3: TGCAGTGCCGAGGGGGCTAGCGGACACCAAGAGACCCAGTACTTC.

This clonotype has a count of ten or more. The chain carries TRBV20-1 and TRBJ2-5; D ambiguous. Between the trimmed V and J ends, which lost 3 bases and 5 bases, there was a span of 13 bases. The CDR3 is 13 amino acids. Germline V gene data show CDR1 as DFQATT and CDR2 as SNEGSKA (reference sequence). CDR3 residues: CSARGQPGETQYF. The CDR3 DNA is TGCAGTGCTAGGGGTCAGCCGGGCGAGACCCAGTACTTC.

This clonotype was recorded many times. The chain is built from TRBV20-1 and TRBJ1-1; a weak D match, TRBD1 (5 bases). This CDR3 is 13 amino acids long. V lost 0 bases and J lost 7, with 12 bases in between. Germline V CDR1 and CDR2: DFQATT, SNEGSKA (reference sequence). This CDR3 is CSARDGALSEAFF. CDR3 DNA: TGCAGTGCTAGAGATGGGGCCTTAAGTGAAGCTTTCTTT.

The V call is TRBV2, the J call TRBJ2-7; the D gene is possibly TRBD2 (6 bases). V lost 7 bases to trimming and J lost 3 bases, with 16 bases between them. The CDR3 totals 14 residues. Germline values: CDR1 SNHLY, CDR2 FYNNEI. The CDR3 reads CASTIKGRGYEQYF. The CDR3 DNA sequence: TGTGCCAGCACCATAAAGGGGCGGGGCTACGAGCAGTACTTC.

At least ten counts were recorded for this clonotype. The J gene is TRBJ1-1, the V gene TRBV10-3, with 7 positions matching TRBD1. This CDR3 has 13 residues. The trim removed 10 bases at V and 5 bases at J, leaving 10 bases unmatched. CDR1 is ENHRY, CDR2 SYGVKD, per germline. CDR3 coding DNA: TGTGCCACAATGCGACAGGGAGGGACTGAAGCTTTCTTT. Its translation: CATMRQGGTEAFF.

The genes are TRBV4-1 and TRBJ2-2, with a tentative D call TRBD2 (7 bases). Germline V gives CDR1 MGHRA, CDR2 YSYEKL. Trimming removed 0 bases at V and 7 bases at J, with 12 bases between. This CDR3 has 15 amino acids. The CDR3 DNA follows: TGCGCCAGCAGCCAAGATTCGGGGGGCGGCGGGGAGCTGTTTTTT. Translated, it gives CASSQDSGGGGELFF.

The V gene is TRBV20-1, the J gene TRBJ2-2, with D perhaps matching TRBD2 (6 bases). The V gene's germline CDR1 is DFQATT and CDR2 SNEGSKA (reference sequence). V was shortened by 0 bases and J by 1 base, with 12 bases between the two germline ends. The CDR3 spans 16 residues. This chain's CDR3 is CSARDPPRGNTGELFF. CDR3 nucleotides: TGCAGTGCTAGAGATCCTCCGCGGGGGAACACCGGGGAGCTGTTTTTT.

This chain joins TRBV6-8 and TRBJ2-7, with 7 bases matching TRBD2. Per germline, CDR1 MNHGY and CDR2 SAAAGT. The CDR3 covers 18 residues. With V trimmed by 7 bases and J by 4 bases, 22 bases remained unmatched. The CDR3 is CASTRNWSLSSGNYEQYF. The CDR3 coding sequence is TGTGCCAGCACCCGAAACTGGTCGTTGTCTAGCGGAAATTACGAGCAGTACTTC.

This clonotype has more than one count but fewer than ten. This chain connects TRBV29-1 to TRBJ2-3, with 11 positions matching TRBD1. The V gene end was trimmed by 4 bases and the J gene end by 7 bases; junction bases not matched to a gene: 7. This CDR3 is built from 14 residues. Germline V gene lookup returns CDR1 SQVTM and CDR2 ANQGSEA. The CDR3 DNA sequence: TGCAGCGTTGGAGGGGACAGGGGGTACAATACGCAGTATTTT. It is translated as CSVGGDRGYNTQYF.

The rearrangement joins TRBV20-1 to TRBJ1-6, with D tentatively TRBD1 (6 bases). This CDR3 has 16 amino acids. Germline V CDR1 and CDR2: DFQATT, SNEGSKA (reference sequence). With 1 base removed from V and 5 bases from J, the gap between germline ends came to 15 bases. CDR3 sequence reads: CSARVEGGRNNSPLHF. Here the CDR3 DNA reads TGCAGTGCTAGAGTGGAGGGGGGCCGAAATAATTCACCCCTCCACTTT.

The CDR3 DNA is TGTGCCAGCAGCGCCTATGGGGGGTATGCTAATGAAAAACTGTTTTTT. Its translation: CASSAYGGYANEKLFF. V gene TRBV9 combines with J gene TRBJ1-4; tentative D call: TRBD1 (5 bases). Germline assignment: CDR1 SGDLS and CDR2 YYNGEE. V shed 3 bases and J shed 3 bases, with 15 bases lying between them. The CDR3 contains 16 residues.

The chain is built from TRBV7-9 and TRBJ2-7, with 7 bases that match TRBD1. V trimming: 1 base; J trimming: 0 bases; junction bases outside the gene matches: 12. CDR1 and CDR2 (germline): SEHNR, FQNEAQ (reference sequence). This CDR3 is built from 18 residues. In nucleotides, the CDR3 is TGTGCCAGCAGCTTAGATGTCAGGGGGAACCTTGACTCCTACGAGCAGTACTTC. Amino acids: CASSLDVRGNLDSYEQYF.

This clonotype came up many times. The genes are TRBV4-1 and TRBJ1-2, with unresolved D. This CDR3 has 15 residues. CDR1 is MGHRA, CDR2 YSYEKL, per germline. V lost 0 bases and J 4 bases, leaving 12 bases between the germline ends. This CDR3 is CASSQDSTSPYGYTF. The CDR3 DNA reads TGCGCCAGCAGCCAAGACTCCACGTCCCCCTATGGCTACACCTTC.

This clonotype was observed once. The V and J genes are TRBV13 and TRBJ2-7; 7 nucleotides align to TRBD1. Germline lookup yields CDR1 PRHDT and CDR2 FYEKMQ (reference sequence). V lost 6 bases and J lost 6; bases outside the gene matches: 17. This CDR3 contains 16 residues. The CDR3 DNA is TGTGCCAGCAGTTTATCACCAGGACAGGTGTTTAGCGAGCAGTACTTC. Encoded protein: CASSLSPGQVFSEQYF.

The chain couples TRBV7-2 to TRBJ1-1; no clear D gene. The V and J ends lost 2 bases and 0 bases respectively, with 16 bases between them. CDR1 SGHTA and CDR2 FQGNSA come from the germline V gene. The CDR3 has 17 residues. The CDR3 nucleotides read TGTGCCAGCAGCTTAAGGTATCTAGGGCAGCTGAACACTGAAGCTTTCTTT. Its protein product is CASSLRYLGQLNTEAFF.

V gene TRBV7-9 combines with J gene TRBJ2-5, with no clear D. The germline V gene encodes CDR1 SEHNR and CDR2 FQNEAQ (reference sequence). Trimming cost V 6 bases and J 9 bases, with 2 bases left between them. The CDR3 length is 8 residues. The DNA for the CDR3 is TGTGCCAGCAGGGCCCAGTACTTC. It encodes CASRAQYF.

This clonotype was detected a few times. This sequence joins TRBV4-3 and TRBJ1-2, with 7 bases matching TRBD1. There are 17 residues in the CDR3. V trimming: 0 bases; J trimming: 4 bases; junction bases outside the gene matches: 11. Germline lookup yields CDR1 LGHNA and CDR2 YSLEER. CDR3 amino acids: CASSQDVGGGGSYGYTF. DNA for the CDR3: TGCGCCAGCAGCCAAGATGTGGGAGGGGGCGGTAGCTATGGCTACACCTTC.

The rearrangement links TRBV15 to TRBJ1-5; D gene unclear. The CDR3 length is 15 residues. Germline CDR1 is LNHNV and CDR2 is YYDKDF (reference sequence). Trimming took off 0 bases at V and 4 bases at J, with 10 bases between the two ends. The CDR3 nucleotides are TGTGCCACCAGCAGAGATAATACAGTTAATCAGCCCCAGCATTTT. Translating it yields CATSRDNTVNQPQHF.

Regarding this clonotype: A read error is possible here, since a much larger clone lies one base away. V is TRBV5-1 and J is TRBJ2-7; 7 bases align to TRBD2. CDR3 length: 15 amino acids. V was clipped by 4 bases and J by 3 bases; unmatched bases: 10. In germline, CDR1 is SGHRS, CDR2 YFSETQ. The DNA of the CDR3 is TGCGCCAGCAGCCTCGGGGAGGGCGTATGCTACGAGCAGTACTTC. Its protein is CASSLGEGVCYEQYF.

The chain couples TRBV5-4 to TRBJ2-2; D is unclear. The CDR3 is 15 amino acids. The V gene's germline CDR1 is SGHNT and CDR2 YYREEE (reference sequence). V lost 1 base, J lost 1 base, and 8 bases lay in between. CDR3 sequence reads: CASSLKTKNTGELFF. The CDR3 DNA reads TGTGCCAGCAGCTTGAAAACGAAGAACACCGGGGAGCTGTTTTTT.

DNA of the CDR3: TGCGCCAGCAGCCAAGAGCGGGCGGGAGCGGCGTACGAGCAGTACTTC. It translates to CASSQERAGAAYEQYF. The chain has TRBV4-3 and TRBJ2-7; 7 bases line up with TRBD2. This CDR3 contains 16 residues. The V gene end was trimmed by 0 bases and the J gene end by 4 bases; junction bases not matched to a gene: 9. Per the germline V gene, CDR1 is LGHNA and CDR2 is YSLEER.

The rearrangement uses TRBV15 and TRBJ2-5; the D is unclear. The CDR3 consists of 12 residues. The V and J ends lost 3 bases and 5 bases respectively, with 7 bases between them. CDR1 and CDR2 from the germline V gene are LNHNV and YYDKDF (reference sequence). The CDR3 is CATSSTWETQYF. CDR3 nucleotides: TGTGCCACCAGCAGCACCTGGGAGACCCAGTACTTC.

V and J are TRBV10-3 and TRBJ1-5, with D possibly matching TRBD1 (5 bases). CDR3 size: 14 residues. The V end lost 4 bases, the J end lost 4 bases, and 11 bases lay between the germline ends. Germline CDR1 is ENHRY and CDR2 is SYGVKD. The CDR3 nucleotides read TGTGCCATCAGTGTTGGAAGGGGTAATCAGCCCCAGCATTTT. Translated, it gives CAISVGRGNQPQHF.

The chain couples TRBV7-9 to TRBJ2-6; possibly TRBD1 for D (5 bases). This CDR3 comprises 16 residues. CDR1 and CDR2 (germline): SEHNR, FQNEAQ (reference sequence). V was trimmed by 1 base and J by 2 bases, leaving 9 bases between them. CDR3 nucleotide sequence: TGTGCCAGCAGCTTAGGATGGGGCCCTGGGGCCAACGTCCTGACTTTC. Amino acid sequence: CASSLGWGPGANVLTF.

This clonotype was counted a few times. The CDR3 nucleotides are TGTGCCAGCAGCTCAGACAGGGGGGGTGAAGCTTTCTTT. The encoded protein is CASSSDRGGEAFF. This chain connects TRBV7-2 to TRBJ1-1; 9 bases map to TRBD1. V lost 4 bases to trimming and J lost 7 bases; unmatched junction nucleotides: 4. This CDR3 is 13 amino acids long. Looked up from germline, CDR1 is SGHTA and CDR2 is FQGNSA. Full variable domain (rest looked up from reference TRBV7-2 and TRBJ1-1): GAGVSQSPSNKVTEKGKDVELRCDPISGHTALYWYRQSLGQGLEFLIYFQGNSAPDKSGLPSDRFSAERTGGSVSTLTIQRTQQEDSAVYLCASSSDRGGEAFFGQGTRLTVV.

This clonotype has ten or more counts. CDR3 in amino acids: CASTIPGARNQPQHF. For the CDR3, the DNA is TGTGCCAGTACCATCCCAGGGGCCCGCAATCAGCCCCAGCATTTT. V usage is TRBV19 and J usage is TRBJ1-5, with a possible D match to TRBD1 (6 bases). Trimming removed 7 bases at V and 2 bases at J, with 15 bases between. This CDR3 spans 15 amino acids. Germline values: CDR1 LNHDA, CDR2 SQIVND (reference sequence).

This clonotype was observed a handful of times. The V call is TRBV6-2 or TRBV6-3, the J call TRBJ1-2; maybe TRBD1 (6 bases). The germline V gene has CDR1 MNHEY and CDR2 SVGEGT. This CDR3 contains 18 residues. Trimming shortened V by 0 bases and J by 6 bases, and 23 bases separated the two germline ends. The CDR3 protein is CASSYSSPSNQGSHGYTF. The DNA for the CDR3 is TGTGCCAGCAGTTACTCGAGTCCTTCAAACCAGGGGTCTCATGGCTACACCTTC.

Concerning this clonotype: At one of its ends the junction is not consistent with the germline gene, which may arise from a read error. The chain employs TRBV11-3 and TRBJ2-7; 10 nucleotides match TRBD1. Germline CDR1 and CDR2: SGHNT and YENEEA. The CDR3 extends over 17 amino acids. CDR3 DNA sequence: TGCGCCAGCAGCCAAGTGACAGGGGGCCGTAACCACTACGAGCAGTACTTC. Its protein product is CASSQVTGGRNHYEQYF.